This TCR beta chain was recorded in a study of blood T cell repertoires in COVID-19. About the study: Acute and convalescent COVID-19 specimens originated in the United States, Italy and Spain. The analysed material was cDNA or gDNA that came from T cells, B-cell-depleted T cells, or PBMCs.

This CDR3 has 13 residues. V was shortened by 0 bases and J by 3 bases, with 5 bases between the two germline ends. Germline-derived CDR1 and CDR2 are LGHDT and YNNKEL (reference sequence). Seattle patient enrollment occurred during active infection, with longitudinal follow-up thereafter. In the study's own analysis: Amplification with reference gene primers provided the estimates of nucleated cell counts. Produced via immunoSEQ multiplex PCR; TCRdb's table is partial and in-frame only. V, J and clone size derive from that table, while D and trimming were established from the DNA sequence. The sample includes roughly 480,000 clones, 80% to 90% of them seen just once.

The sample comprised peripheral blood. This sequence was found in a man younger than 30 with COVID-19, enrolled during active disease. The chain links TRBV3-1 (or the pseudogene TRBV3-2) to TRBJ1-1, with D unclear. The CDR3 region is CASSQDEYTEAFF. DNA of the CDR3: TGTGCCAGCAGCCAAGACGAGTACACTGAAGCTTTCTTT.